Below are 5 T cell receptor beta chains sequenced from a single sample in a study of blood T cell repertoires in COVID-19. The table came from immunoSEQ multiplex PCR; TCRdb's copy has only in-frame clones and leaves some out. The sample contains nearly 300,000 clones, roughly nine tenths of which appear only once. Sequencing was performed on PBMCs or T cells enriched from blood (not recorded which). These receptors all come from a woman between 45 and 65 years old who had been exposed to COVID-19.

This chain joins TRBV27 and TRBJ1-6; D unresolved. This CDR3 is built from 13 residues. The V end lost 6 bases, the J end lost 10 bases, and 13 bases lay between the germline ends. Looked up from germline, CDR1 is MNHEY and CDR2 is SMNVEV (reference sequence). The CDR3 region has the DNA TGTGCCAGCAGCTCGGTAATTAACTCACCCCTCCACTTT. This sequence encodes CASSSVINSPLHF.

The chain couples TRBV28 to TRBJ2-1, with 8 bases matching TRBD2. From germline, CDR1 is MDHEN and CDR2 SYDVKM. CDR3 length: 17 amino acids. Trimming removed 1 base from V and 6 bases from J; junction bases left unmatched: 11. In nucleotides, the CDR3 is TGTGCCAGCAGTTTATCCGTGACTAGCGACCCCTCCAATGAGCAGTTCTTC. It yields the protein CASSLSVTSDPSNEQFF.

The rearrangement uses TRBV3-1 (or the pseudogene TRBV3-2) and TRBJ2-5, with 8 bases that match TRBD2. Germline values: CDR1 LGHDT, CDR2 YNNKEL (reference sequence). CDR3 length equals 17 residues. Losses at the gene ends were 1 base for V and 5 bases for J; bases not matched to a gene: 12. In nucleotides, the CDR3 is TGTGCCAGCAGCCAAGGATTGGGACTAGGCCTCGGGGAGACCCAGTACTTC. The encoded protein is CASSQGLGLGLGETQYF.

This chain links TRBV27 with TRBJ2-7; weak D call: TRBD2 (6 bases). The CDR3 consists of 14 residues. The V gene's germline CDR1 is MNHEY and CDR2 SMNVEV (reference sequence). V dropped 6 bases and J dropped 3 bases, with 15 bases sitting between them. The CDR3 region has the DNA TGTGCCAGCAGACCGGGACTTTATTACTACGAGCAGTACTTC. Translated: CASRPGLYYYEQYF.

This CDR3 reads CASSFGGVFTDTQYF. CDR3 sequence (DNA): TGTGCCAGCAGCTTTGGAGGGGTGTTCACAGATACGCAGTATTTT. The V gene is TRBV7-2, the J gene TRBJ2-3, with D tentatively TRBD2 (6 bases). Trimming removed 3 bases at V and 2 bases at J, with 12 bases between. The CDR3 extends over 15 amino acids. The germline V gene has CDR1 SGHTA and CDR2 FQGNSA. Combining the CDR3 with reference TRBV7-2 and TRBJ2-3 gives the whole variable domain GAGVSQSPSNKVTEKGKDVELRCDPISGHTALYWYRQSLGQGLEFLIYFQGNSAPDKSGLPSDRFSAERTGGSVSTLTIQRTQQEDSAVYLCASSFGGVFTDTQYFGPGTRLTVL.